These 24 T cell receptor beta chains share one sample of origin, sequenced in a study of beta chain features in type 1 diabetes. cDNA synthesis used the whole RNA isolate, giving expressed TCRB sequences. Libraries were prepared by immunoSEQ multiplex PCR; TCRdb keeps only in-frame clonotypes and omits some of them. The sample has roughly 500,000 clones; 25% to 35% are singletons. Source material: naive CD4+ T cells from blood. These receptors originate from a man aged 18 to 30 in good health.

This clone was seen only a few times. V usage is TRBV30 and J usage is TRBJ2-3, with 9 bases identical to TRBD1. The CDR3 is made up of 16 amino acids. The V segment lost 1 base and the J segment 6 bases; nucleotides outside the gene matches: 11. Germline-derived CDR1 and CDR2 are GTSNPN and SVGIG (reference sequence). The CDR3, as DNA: TGTGCCTGGAGTGCCGGGACAGGGTTCGGGACGGATACGCAGTATTTT. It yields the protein CAWSAGTGFGTDTQYF.

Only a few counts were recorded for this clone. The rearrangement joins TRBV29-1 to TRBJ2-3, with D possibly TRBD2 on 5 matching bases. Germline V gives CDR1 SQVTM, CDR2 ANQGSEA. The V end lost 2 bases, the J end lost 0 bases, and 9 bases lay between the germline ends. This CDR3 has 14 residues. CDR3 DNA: TGCAGCGTTGAACTTGGCGGGAGCACAGATACGCAGTATTTT. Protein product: CSVELGGSTDTQYF.

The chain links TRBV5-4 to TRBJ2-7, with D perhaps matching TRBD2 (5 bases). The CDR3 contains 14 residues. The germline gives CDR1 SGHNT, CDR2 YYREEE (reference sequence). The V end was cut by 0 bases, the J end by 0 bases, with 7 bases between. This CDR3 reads CASSLAGDSYEQYF. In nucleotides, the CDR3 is TGTGCCAGCAGCTTGGCCGGGGACTCCTACGAGCAGTACTTC.

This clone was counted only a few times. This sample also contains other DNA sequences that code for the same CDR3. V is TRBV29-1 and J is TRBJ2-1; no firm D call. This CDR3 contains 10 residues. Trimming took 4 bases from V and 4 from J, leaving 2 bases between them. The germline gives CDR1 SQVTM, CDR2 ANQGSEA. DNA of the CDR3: TGCAGCGTTGCTTACAATGAGCAGTTCTTC. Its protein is CSVAYNEQFF.

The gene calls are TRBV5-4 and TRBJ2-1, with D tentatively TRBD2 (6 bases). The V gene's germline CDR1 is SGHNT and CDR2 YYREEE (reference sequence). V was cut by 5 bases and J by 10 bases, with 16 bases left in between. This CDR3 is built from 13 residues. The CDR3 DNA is TGTGCCAGCAGACCTGAACTAGCACGGGAGCAGTTCTTC. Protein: CASRPELAREQFF.

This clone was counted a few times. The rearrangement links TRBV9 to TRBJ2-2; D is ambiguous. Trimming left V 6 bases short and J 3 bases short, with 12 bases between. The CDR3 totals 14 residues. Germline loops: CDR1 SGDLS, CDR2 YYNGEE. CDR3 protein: CASTTKTDTGELFF. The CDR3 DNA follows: TGTGCCAGCACCACAAAAACAGACACCGGGGAGCTGTTTTTT.

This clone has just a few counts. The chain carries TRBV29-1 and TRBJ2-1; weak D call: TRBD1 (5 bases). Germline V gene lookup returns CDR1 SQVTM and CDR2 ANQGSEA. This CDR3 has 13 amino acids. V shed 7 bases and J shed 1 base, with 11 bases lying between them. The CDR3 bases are TGCAGCGGCGTAACAGGTTCCTACAATGAGCAGTTCTTC. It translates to CSGVTGSYNEQFF.

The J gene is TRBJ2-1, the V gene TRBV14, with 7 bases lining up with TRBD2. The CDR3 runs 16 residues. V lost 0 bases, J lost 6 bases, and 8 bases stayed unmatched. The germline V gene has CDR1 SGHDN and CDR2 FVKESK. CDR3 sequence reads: CASSQEGREITNEQFF. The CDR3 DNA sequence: TGTGCCAGCAGCCAAGAAGGGCGGGAGATTACCAATGAGCAGTTCTTC.

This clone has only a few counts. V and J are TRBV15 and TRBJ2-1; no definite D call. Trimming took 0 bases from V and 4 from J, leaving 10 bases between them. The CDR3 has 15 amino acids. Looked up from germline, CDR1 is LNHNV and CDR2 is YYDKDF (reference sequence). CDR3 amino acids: CATSRELLGYNEQFF. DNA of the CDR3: TGTGCCACCAGCAGAGAACTTCTGGGATACAATGAGCAGTTCTTC.

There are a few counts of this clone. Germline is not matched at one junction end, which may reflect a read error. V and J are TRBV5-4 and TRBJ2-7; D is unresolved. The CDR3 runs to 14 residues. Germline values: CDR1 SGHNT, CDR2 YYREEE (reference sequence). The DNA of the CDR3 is TGTGCCAGCAGCTTGGATCCAGGCTCCGACGAGCAGTACTTC. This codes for CASSLDPGSDEQYF.

CDR3 sequence reads: CASSSQDWTSGANVLTF. Written as DNA, the CDR3 is TGTGCCAGCAGCTCCCAAGACTGGACGTCTGGGGCCAACGTCCTGACTTTC. The chain is built from TRBV7-9 and TRBJ2-6; D remains unclear. V was shortened by 4 bases and J by 1 base, with 14 bases between the two germline ends. The CDR3 runs to 17 residues. Germline V lookup: CDR1 SEHNR, CDR2 FQNEAQ (reference sequence).

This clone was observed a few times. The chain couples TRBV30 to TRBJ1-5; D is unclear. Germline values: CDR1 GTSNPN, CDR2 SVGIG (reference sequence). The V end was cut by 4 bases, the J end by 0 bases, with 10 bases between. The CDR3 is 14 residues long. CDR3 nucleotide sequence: TGTGCCTGGACCGGCCCCGGTAGCAATCAGCCCCAGCATTTT. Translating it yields CAWTGPGSNQPQHF.

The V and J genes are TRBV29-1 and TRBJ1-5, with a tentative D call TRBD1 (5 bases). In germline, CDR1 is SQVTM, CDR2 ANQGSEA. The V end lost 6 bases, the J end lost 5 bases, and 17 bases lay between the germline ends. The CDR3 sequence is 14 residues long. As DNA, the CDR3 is TGCAGCGTCCAGGTGGGGGGTTTCGATCAGCCCCAGCATTTT. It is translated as CSVQVGGFDQPQHF. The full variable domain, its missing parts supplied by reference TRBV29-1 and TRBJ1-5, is SAVISQKPSRDICQRGTSLTIQCQVDSQVTMMFWYRQQPGQSLTLIATANQGSEATYESGFVIDKFPISRPNLTFSTLTVSNMSPEDSSIYLCSVQVGGFDQPQHFGDGTRLSIL.

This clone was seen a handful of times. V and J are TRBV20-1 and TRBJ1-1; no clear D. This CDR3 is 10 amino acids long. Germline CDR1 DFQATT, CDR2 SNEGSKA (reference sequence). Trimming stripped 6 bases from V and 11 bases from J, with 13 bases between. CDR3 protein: CSADGFTAFF. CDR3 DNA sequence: TGCAGTGCGGATGGTTTCACGGCTTTCTTT.

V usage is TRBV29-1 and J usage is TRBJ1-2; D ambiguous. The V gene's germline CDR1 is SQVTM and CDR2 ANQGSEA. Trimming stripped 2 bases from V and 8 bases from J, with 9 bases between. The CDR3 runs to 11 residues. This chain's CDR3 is CSVELGSGYTF. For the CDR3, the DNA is TGCAGCGTTGAATTAGGGAGCGGCTACACCTTC. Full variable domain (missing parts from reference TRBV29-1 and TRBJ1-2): SAVISQKPSRDICQRGTSLTIQCQVDSQVTMMFWYRQQPGQSLTLIATANQGSEATYESGFVIDKFPISRPNLTFSTLTVSNMSPEDSSIYLCSVELGSGYTFGSGTRLTVV.

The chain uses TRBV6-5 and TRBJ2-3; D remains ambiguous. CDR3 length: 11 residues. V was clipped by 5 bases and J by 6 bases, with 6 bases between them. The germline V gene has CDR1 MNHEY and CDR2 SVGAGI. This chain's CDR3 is CASSALDTQYF. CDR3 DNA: TGTGCCAGCAGTGCCCTGGATACGCAGTATTTT.

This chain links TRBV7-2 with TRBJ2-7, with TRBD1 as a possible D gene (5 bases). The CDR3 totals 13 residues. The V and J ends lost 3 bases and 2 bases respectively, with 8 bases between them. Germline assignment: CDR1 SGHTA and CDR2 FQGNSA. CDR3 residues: CASSFSGTYEQYF. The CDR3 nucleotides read TGTGCCAGCAGCTTTTCAGGGACCTACGAGCAGTACTTC.

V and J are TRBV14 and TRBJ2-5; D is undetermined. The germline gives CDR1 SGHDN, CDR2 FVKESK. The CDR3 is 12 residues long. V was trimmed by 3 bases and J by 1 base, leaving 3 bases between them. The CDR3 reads CASSQSQETQYF. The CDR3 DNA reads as TGTGCCAGCAGCCAGAGCCAAGAGACCCAGTACTTC.

The CDR3 sequence: CASSEPPTSGTYNEQFF. For the CDR3, the DNA is TGTGCCAGCAGTGAACCCCCGACTAGCGGAACTTACAATGAGCAGTTCTTC. The chain recombines TRBV25-1 with TRBJ2-1; 9 positions agree with TRBD2. CDR1 MGHDK and CDR2 SYGVNS come from the germline V gene. This CDR3 is built from 17 residues. V shed 2 bases and J 4 bases; nucleotides not matched to a gene: 9.

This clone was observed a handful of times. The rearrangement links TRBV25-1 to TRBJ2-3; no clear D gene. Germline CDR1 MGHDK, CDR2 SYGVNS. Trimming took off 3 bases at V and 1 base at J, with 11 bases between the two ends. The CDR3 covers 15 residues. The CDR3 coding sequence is TGTGCCAGCAGTGACTCGGCCAGGCGCACAGATACGCAGTATTTT. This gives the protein CASSDSARRTDTQYF. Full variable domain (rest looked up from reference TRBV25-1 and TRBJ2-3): EADIYQTPRYLVIGTGKKITLECSQTMGHDKMYWYQQDPGMELHLIHYSYGVNSTEKGDLSSESTVSRIRTEHFPLTLESARPSHTSQYLCASSDSARRTDTQYFGPGTRLTVL.

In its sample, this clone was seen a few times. The CDR3 coding sequence is TGTGCCTGGAGCCCCTCGGGGAACTACGAGCAGTACTTC. Encoded protein: CAWSPSGNYEQYF. V is TRBV30 and J is TRBJ2-7, with a weak D call TRBD2 (5 bases). In germline, CDR1 is GTSNPN, CDR2 SVGIG (reference sequence). V was cut by 3 bases and J by 3 bases, with 12 bases left in between. The length of the CDR3 is 13 residues. The entire variable domain, with the rest obtained from reference TRBV30 and TRBJ2-7, is as follows: SQTIHQWPATLVQPVGSPLSLECTVEGTSNPNLYWYRQAAGRGLQLLFYSVGIGQISSEVPQNLSASRPQDRQFILSSKKLLLSDSGFYLCAWSPSGNYEQYFGPGTRLTVT.

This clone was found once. CDR3 nucleotides: TGTGCCAGCTCACCGGTGCGGACCAGCACTGAAGCTTTCTTT. The encoded protein is CASSPVRTSTEAFF. V gene TRBV18 combines with J gene TRBJ1-1; D not certain. Trimming removed 3 bases from V and 4 bases from J, with 12 bases in between. The germline V gene has CDR1 KGHSH and CDR2 LQKENI. CDR3 length equals 14 residues.

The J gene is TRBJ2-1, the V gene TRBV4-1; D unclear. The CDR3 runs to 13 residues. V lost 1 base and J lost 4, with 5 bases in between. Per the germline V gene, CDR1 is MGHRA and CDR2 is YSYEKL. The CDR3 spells CASSQGSYNEQFF. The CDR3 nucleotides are TGCGCCAGCAGCCAAGGGAGTTACAATGAGCAGTTCTTC.

CDR3 residues: CAWKQGNTIYF. Written as DNA, the CDR3 is TGTGCCTGGAAACAGGGAAACACCATATATTTT. The chain carries TRBV30 and TRBJ1-3; no clear D. This CDR3 is 11 amino acids long. Per germline, CDR1 GTSNPN and CDR2 SVGIG (reference sequence). Trimming took 4 bases from V and 4 from J, leaving 5 bases between them.